The clone carrying this T cell receptor (beta chain) appeared a single time. Its antigen is unknown. This record comes from a study of T cell responses to AZD1222 COVID-19 vaccine. The overall study: Samples with a second dose at about 4 or about 12 weeks were pooled together. Study-wide points: Donors were largely white British and mainly female; clonal diversity was possibly underestimated. Spike-specific TCR breadth and depth both grew after two AZD1222 doses. Among AZD1222 vaccinees, only five or six were seropositive at baseline.

CDR1 and CDR2 from the germline V gene are LGHDT and YNNKEL (reference sequence). Trimming shortened V by 4 bases and J by 0 bases, and 15 bases separated the two germline ends. This CDR3 spans 17 amino acids. Sequenced by immunoSEQ multiplex PCR; TCRdb stores in-frame clones only, minus some. The sample records about 180,000 clones, roughly 88% being singletons. This chain connects TRBV3-1 (or the pseudogene TRBV3-2) to TRBJ2-2; TRBD2 might be the D (7 bases). This clonotype was sampled from an adult in good health. The material sequenced was peripheral blood, taken on day 0 of AZD1222 vaccination. The CDR3 bases are TGTGCCAGCAGCCTCAAGGGGGGGTCCTCGAACACCGGGGAGCTGTTTTTT. Its translation is CASSLKGGSSNTGELFF.